This T cell receptor (beta chain) was identified during a study of cytotoxic CD8 clonotypes in ibrutinib-treated CLL. The wider study: The patients comprised approximately ten relapsed/refractory and some 15 treatment-naive cases, some 18 IGHV unmutated. Treatment had run for a median roughly 12 months, range 6 to 36, when response samples were taken. Study-level findings and limits: Public clonotypes showed up rarely, and on treatment they shrank or held steady. Clonality grew at ibrutinib response; at progression, it decreased back toward baseline.

CDR1 is LNHDA and CDR2 is SQIVND in the germline V gene (reference sequence). The V segment lost 3 bases and the J segment 2 bases; nucleotides outside the gene matches: 12. This CDR3 comprises 17 residues. Turning to this clone: The antigen remains undetermined.

The table came from immunoSEQ multiplex PCR; TCRdb's copy has only in-frame clones and leaves some out. In the table there are approximately 150,000 clones, 70% to 90% of which are singletons. The receptor was derived from a human donor with chronic lymphocytic leukemia. This sequence joins TRBV19 and TRBJ1-2, with 7 bases fitting TRBD1. Sequencing used PBMCs, obtained at disease progression, from a patient treated with ibrutinib. Here the CDR3 DNA reads TGTGCCAGTAGTATGAAAGGCACAGGGGTGTTGAACTATGGCTACACCTTC. Translation gives CASSMKGTGVLNYGYTF.